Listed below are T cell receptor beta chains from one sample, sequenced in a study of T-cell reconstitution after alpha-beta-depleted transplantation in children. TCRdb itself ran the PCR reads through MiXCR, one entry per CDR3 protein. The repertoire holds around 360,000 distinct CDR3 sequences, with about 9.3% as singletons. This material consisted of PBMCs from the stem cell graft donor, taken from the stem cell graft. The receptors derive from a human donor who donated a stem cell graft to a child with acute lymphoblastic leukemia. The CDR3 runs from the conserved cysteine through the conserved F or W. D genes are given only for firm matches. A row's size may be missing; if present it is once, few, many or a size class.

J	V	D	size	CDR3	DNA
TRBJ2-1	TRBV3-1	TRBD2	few	CASSQVIAGVSLFF	TGTGCCAGCAGCCAAGTAATAGCGGGAGTGAGTCTGTTCTTC
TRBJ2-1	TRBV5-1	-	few	CASSLGWGGDNEQFF	TGCGCCAGCAGCTTGGGGTGGGGCGGAGACAATGAGCAGTTCTTC
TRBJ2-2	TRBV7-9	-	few	CASSLPVNTGELFF	TGTGCCAGCAGCTTACCAGTAAACACCGGGGAGCTGTTTTTT
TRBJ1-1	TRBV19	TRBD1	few	CASSPTGAGGAFF	TGTGCCAGTAGCCCCACAGGGGCCGGCGGAGCTTTCTTT
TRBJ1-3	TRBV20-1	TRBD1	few	CSARRQGSSGNTIYF	TGCAGTGCTAGAAGACAGGGGAGCTCTGGAAACACCATATATTTT
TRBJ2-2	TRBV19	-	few	CASTDSDGDTGELFF	TGTGCCAGTACCGACTCGGACGGTGACACCGGGGAGCTGTTTTTT
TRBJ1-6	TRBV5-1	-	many	CASSLDRGANSPLHF	TGCGCCAGCAGCTTGGATCGGGGGGCGAATTCACCCCTCCACTTT
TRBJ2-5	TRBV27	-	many	CASSPSLGETQYF	TGTGCCAGCAGCCCCTCCCTCGGGGAGACCCAGTACTTC
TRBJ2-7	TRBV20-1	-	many	CSARDSGLGTYEQYF	TGCAGTGCTAGAGATTCCGGTCTGGGGACCTACGAGCAGTACTTC
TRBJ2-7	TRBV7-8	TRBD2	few	CASSLGELAGEGYEQYF	TGTGCCAGCAGCTTAGGGGAACTAGCGGGAGAGGGATACGAGCAGTACTTC
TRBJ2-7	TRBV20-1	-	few	CSARDGKDRRLYYEQYF	TGCAGTGCTAGAGATGGAAAGGACCGCCGTCTGTATTACGAGCAGTACTTC
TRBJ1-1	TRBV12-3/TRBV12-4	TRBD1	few	CASSLVTGATEAFF	TGTGCCAGCAGTTTAGTCACAGGGGCTACTGAAGCTTTCTTT
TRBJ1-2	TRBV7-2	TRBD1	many	CASSLGTGGGYTF	TGTGCCAGCAGCTTAGGGACAGGAGGGGGCTACACCTTC
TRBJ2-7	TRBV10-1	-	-	CASSVPRRRSYEQYF	TGCGCCAGCAGTGTTCCCCGGCGCCGCTCCTACGAGCAGTACTTC
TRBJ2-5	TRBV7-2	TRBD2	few	CASSLAPAGGPLEETQYF	TGTGCCAGCAGCTTAGCCCCAGCGGGAGGCCCGCTCGAAGAGACCCAGTACTTC
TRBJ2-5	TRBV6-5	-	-	CASGRAQETQYF	TGTGCCAGCGGGCGGGCGCAAGAGACCCAGTACTTC
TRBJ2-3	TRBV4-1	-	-	CASSQTQRDTQYF	TGCGCCAGCAGCCAAACACAAAGAGATACGCAGTATTTT
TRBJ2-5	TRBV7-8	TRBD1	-	CASSFVGTGTSGTQYF	TGTGCCAGCAGCTTCGTCGGGACAGGGACCTCGGGGACCCAGTACTTC
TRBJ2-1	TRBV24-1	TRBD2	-	CATSDLRTSGGAYNEQFF	TGTGCCACCAGTGACCTGAGGACTAGCGGGGGCGCTTACAATGAGCAGTTCTTC
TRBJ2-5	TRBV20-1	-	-	CSAKSRPAGQYF	TGCAGTGCTAAGAGTAGGCCAGCAGGCCAGTACTTC
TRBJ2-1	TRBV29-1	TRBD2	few	CSVGVGLAVYNEQFF	TGCAGCGTTGGAGTGGGACTAGCAGTTTACAATGAGCAGTTCTTC
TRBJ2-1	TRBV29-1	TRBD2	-	CSVRGRVGDEQFF	TGCAGCGTTCGAGGGAGGGTAGGCGATGAGCAGTTCTTC
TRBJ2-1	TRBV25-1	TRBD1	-	CASSPGQASINEQFF	TGTGCCAGCAGCCCGGGACAGGCTTCTATCAATGAGCAGTTCTTC
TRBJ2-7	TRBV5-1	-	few	CASSPTRTEQYF	TGCGCCAGCAGCCCGACACGGACTGAGCAGTACTTC
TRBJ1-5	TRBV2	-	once	CASSEGQAGRQPQHF	TGTGCCAGCAGTGAGGGACAAGCGGGGCGTCAGCCCCAGCATTTT
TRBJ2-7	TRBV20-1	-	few	CSARDVPAAEQYF	TGCAGTGCTAGAGATGTACCGGCTGCCGAGCAGTACTTC
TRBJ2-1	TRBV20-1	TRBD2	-	CSARPLAGQSYNEQFF	TGCAGTGCTAGGCCACTAGCGGGCCAATCCTACAATGAGCAGTTCTTC
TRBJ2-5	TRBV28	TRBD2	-	CASSSMGLAVIQETQYF	TGTGCCAGCAGTTCAATGGGACTAGCGGTAATTCAAGAGACCCAGTACTTC
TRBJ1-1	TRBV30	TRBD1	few	CAWSGTGVGDTEAFF	TGTGCCTGGAGTGGGACAGGGGTCGGGGACACTGAAGCTTTCTTT
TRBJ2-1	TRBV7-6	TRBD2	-	CASSPRVASGRTYNEQFF	TGTGCCAGCAGCCCCCGGGTAGCTAGCGGGAGGACCTACAATGAGCAGTTCTTC
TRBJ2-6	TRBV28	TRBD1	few	CASSPGTGPKGANVLTF	TGTGCCAGCAGTCCCGGGACAGGCCCTAAAGGGGCCAACGTCCTGACTTTC
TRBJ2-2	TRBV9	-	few	CASSVAPTGELFF	TGTGCCAGCAGCGTAGCGCCCACCGGGGAGCTGTTTTTT
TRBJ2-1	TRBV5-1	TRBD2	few	CASSLAGTSSDEQFF	TGCGCCAGCAGCTTGGCCGGGACTAGTTCTGATGAGCAGTTCTTC
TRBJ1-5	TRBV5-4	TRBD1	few	CASSEGTGGIAGQPQHF	TGTGCCAGCAGCGAAGGGACAGGGGGGATTGCTGGTCAGCCCCAGCATTTT
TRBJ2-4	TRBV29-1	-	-	CSVEDLLAKNIQYF	TGCAGCGTTGAAGACCTCTTAGCCAAAAACATTCAGTACTTC
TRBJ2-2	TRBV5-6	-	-	CASRTTSTGELFF	TGTGCCAGCAGGACGACATCAACCGGGGAGCTGTTTTTT
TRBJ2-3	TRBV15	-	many	CATSGRARTDTQYF	TGTGCCACCAGCGGCCGGGCCCGCACAGATACGCAGTATTTT
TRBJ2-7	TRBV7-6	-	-	CASSLAGVEFHEQYF	TGTGCCAGCAGCCTGGCTGGGGTCGAGTTCCACGAGCAGTACTTC
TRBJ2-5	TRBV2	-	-	CASVRERVTLNF	TGTGCCAGCGTCCGGGAACGGGTGACTTTAAACTTC
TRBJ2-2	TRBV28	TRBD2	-	CASSRLLAGGPSNTGELFF	TGTGCCAGCAGCCGCTTACTAGCGGGAGGGCCCTCGAACACCGGGGAGCTGTTTTTT
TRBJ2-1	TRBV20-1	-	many	CSARDLPSDPVNEQFF	TGCAGTGCTAGAGATTTGCCTAGCGACCCCGTCAATGAGCAGTTCTTC